These 11 T cell receptor beta chains originate from one sample sequenced in a study of blood T cell repertoires in COVID-19. Libraries were prepared by immunoSEQ multiplex PCR; TCRdb keeps only in-frame clonotypes and omits some of them. The sample carries 100,000 or so clones, roughly 84% recorded once. The sequenced material came from peripheral blood. These receptors all stem from a woman in her sixties or seventies in a cohort sampled during active or convalescent COVID-19.

This clone showed up just once. The J gene is TRBJ1-4, the V gene TRBV29-1, with 7 bases that match TRBD1. The CDR3 consists of 14 residues. Trimming cost V 5 bases and J 6 bases; bases outside gene matches: 9. Germline lookup yields CDR1 SQVTM and CDR2 ANQGSEA. In DNA, the CDR3 is TGCAGCGTTCGCCCAGGGGGTATGGATGAAAAACTGTTTTTT. It is translated as CSVRPGGMDEKLFF.

The gene calls are TRBV12-3 or TRBV12-4 and TRBJ2-7; possible D gene TRBD2, 5 bases. The ends were cut back, 1 base at V and 4 bases at J, with 8 bases in the middle. The CDR3 loop spans 13 amino acids. In DNA, the CDR3 is TGTGCCAGCAGTTTAGGTCGACTATACGAGCAGTACTTC. Amino acid sequence: CASSLGRLYEQYF.

The V call is TRBV27, the J call TRBJ1-1; D uncertain. CDR3 length: 15 residues. Per germline, CDR1 MNHEY and CDR2 SMNVEV (reference sequence). V was shortened by 3 bases and J by 0 bases, with 11 bases between the two germline ends. The CDR3 bases are TGTGCCAGCAGTTTGAGGCGGCCTATGAACACTGAAGCTTTCTTT. Protein sequence: CASSLRRPMNTEAFF.

J is TRBJ1-5 and V is TRBV5-5, with 10 bases that match TRBD1. Trimming removed 3 bases from V and 4 bases from J; junction bases left unmatched: 4. The CDR3 extends over 15 amino acids. Germline V lookup: CDR1 SGHKS, CDR2 YYEKEE (reference sequence). The DNA for the CDR3 is TGTGCCAGCAGCTGGGGACAGGGGATAAATCAGCCCCAGCATTTT. This translates into CASSWGQGINQPQHF.

This sequence joins TRBV27 and TRBJ1-1; 8 positions agree with TRBD1. The germline CDR1 and CDR2 sequences are MNHEY and SMNVEV (reference sequence). The CDR3 has 14 amino acids. J gave up 0 bases and V 6 bases, and 3 bases lay outside the gene matches. The CDR3 region is CASRWTGMNTEAFF. As DNA, the CDR3 is TGTGCCAGCAGATGGACAGGGATGAACACTGAAGCTTTCTTT.

The V gene is TRBV18, the J gene TRBJ2-3, with no clear D. The CDR3 totals 13 residues. In germline, CDR1 is KGHSH, CDR2 LQKENI. Trimming shortened V by 3 bases and J by 15 bases, and 19 bases separated the two germline ends. CDR3 amino acids: CASSPKSAGRLYF. In DNA form, the CDR3 reads TGTGCCAGCTCACCGAAAAGTGCAGGCCGCCTATATTTT.

The chain uses TRBV3-1 (or the pseudogene TRBV3-2) and TRBJ2-1; 12 bases map to TRBD2. Trimming at V came to 8 bases and at J to 4 bases, leaving 9 bases not matched to a gene. CDR1 and CDR2 (germline): LGHDT, YNNKEL (reference sequence). The CDR3 is made up of 16 amino acids. The CDR3, as DNA: TGTGCCAGCCGGAGGACTAGCGGGAACTCGTACAATGAGCAGTTCTTC. As protein: CASRRTSGNSYNEQFF.

The J gene is TRBJ1-1, the V gene TRBV20-1; the D gene is possibly TRBD1 (5 bases). Germline-derived CDR1 and CDR2 are DFQATT and SNEGSKA (reference sequence). The CDR3 has 12 amino acids. V gave up 3 bases and J gave up 1 base, with 6 bases separating them. For the CDR3, the DNA is TGCAGTGCTAGTGACAGGAACACTGAAGCTTTCTTT. As protein: CSASDRNTEAFF.

The V gene is TRBV19, the J gene TRBJ1-1; TRBD1 matches at 7 bases. CDR3 length: 15 amino acids. Per germline, CDR1 LNHDA and CDR2 SQIVND (reference sequence). The V segment lost 6 bases and the J segment 1 base; nucleotides outside the gene matches: 8. The CDR3 DNA follows: TGTGCCAGTAGGACACCGGGACAGAGGAACACTGAAGCTTTCTTT. This sequence encodes CASRTPGQRNTEAFF.

V gene TRBV30 combines with J gene TRBJ1-5; no reliable D call. Germline lookup yields CDR1 GTSNPN and CDR2 SVGIG (reference sequence). V was shortened by 4 bases and J by 0 bases, with 10 bases between the two germline ends. CDR3 length equals 14 residues. CDR3 amino acids: CAWNEGSSNQPQHF. Here the CDR3 DNA reads TGTGCCTGGAACGAGGGCAGTAGCAATCAGCCCCAGCATTTT.

The table lists this clone with a few counts. V usage is TRBV2 and J usage is TRBJ1-2, with TRBD1 as a possible D gene (6 bases). The V and J ends lost 0 bases and 8 bases respectively, with 16 bases between them. The CDR3 length is 15 residues. Germline V CDR1 and CDR2: SNHLY, FYNNEI. CDR3 residues: CASSEAYPGVSGYTF. CDR3 coding DNA: TGTGCCAGCAGTGAAGCATACCCAGGGGTTAGCGGCTACACCTTC.